These 17 T cell receptor beta chains were sequenced from one sample in a study of T-cell memory formation after mild COVID-19. TCRdb analysed the 5' RACE reads with MiXCR anew, one entry per CDR3 protein. The sample lists hundreds of thousands of distinct CDR3 sequences; 15% to 20% were seen once. Material: PBMCs or a T cell subset sorted from them (not recorded which). Receptors originate from a man younger than 30 who had mild COVID-19 (a few samples of this study predate the infection). Cell type and time point are not known.

Remarks on this clonotype: A much larger clone is a single base away; this may be a read error. This sequence joins TRBV4-1 and TRBJ1-2; the D gene is possibly TRBD1 (6 bases). The CDR3 loop spans 13 amino acids. Germline V gene lookup returns CDR1 MGHRA and CDR2 YSYEKL. V was clipped by 3 bases and J by 6 bases, with 11 bases between them. The CDR3 reads CASSQKGGDGYTF. In DNA, the CDR3 is TGCGCCAGCAGCCAGAAAGGGGGGGATGGCTACACCTTC.

The chain is built from TRBV5-6 and TRBJ2-7, with D perhaps matching TRBD1 (5 bases). CDR3 length: 14 amino acids. Trimming cost V 2 bases and J 2 bases, with 11 bases left between them. Germline CDR1 is SGHDT and CDR2 is YYEEEE. DNA for the CDR3: TGTGCCAGCAGCTTTGGGGCCAGGCCCTACGAGCAGTACGTC. Residues: CASSFGARPYEQYV.

The V gene is TRBV3-1, the J gene TRBJ2-5; 9 bases fit TRBD2. This CDR3 spans 13 amino acids. V dropped 9 bases and J dropped 5; count of bases not matched to a gene: 7. Germline assignment: CDR1 LGHDT and CDR2 YNNKEL (reference sequence). CDR3 loop: CASTKSGGETQYF. The CDR3, as DNA: TGTGCCAGTACAAAGAGCGGGGGGGAGACCCAGTACTTC.

This clonotype turned up a few times. The genes are TRBV4-1 and TRBJ1-2, with 7 bases matching TRBD1. V lost 4 bases to trimming and J lost 8 bases; unmatched junction nucleotides: 13. The CDR3 has 15 residues. Germline CDR1 reads MGHRA; CDR2 reads YSYEKL. The CDR3 DNA sequence: TGCGCCAGCAGCCGTCCCGGACAGGACGCGGGCGGCTACACCTTC. This codes for CASSRPGQDAGGYTF.

The CDR3 DNA reads as TGTGCCAGCAGCTCCTGGGGCACAGATACGCAGTATTTT. As protein: CASSSWGTDTQYF. The chain joins TRBV7-9 to TRBJ2-3; no firm D call. Germline V lookup: CDR1 SEHNR, CDR2 FQNEAQ (reference sequence). The ends were cut back, 4 bases at V and 1 base at J, with 6 bases in the middle. This CDR3 comprises 13 residues.

This clonotype occurred a few times. J is TRBJ1-1 and V is TRBV9; D remains ambiguous. Germline loops: CDR1 SGDLS, CDR2 YYNGEE. The CDR3 consists of 15 residues. V shed 0 bases and J shed 1 base, with 10 bases lying between them. CDR3 in DNA: TGTGCCAGCAGCGTAGGGGCAGGCCAGAACACTGAAGCTTTCTTT. It encodes CASSVGAGQNTEAFF. Drawing the rest from reference TRBV9 and TRBJ1-1, the complete variable domain is DSGVTQTPKHLITATGQRVTLRCSPRSGDLSVYWYQQSLDQGLQFLIQYYNGEERAKGNILERFSAQQFPDLHSELNLSSLELGDSALYFCASSVGAGQNTEAFFGQGTRLTVV.

In its sample, this clonotype was seen a few times. The chain combines TRBV24-1 with TRBJ1-1; D ambiguous. Germline CDR1 and CDR2: KGHDR and SFDVKD. Between the trimmed V and J ends, which lost 2 bases and 8 bases, there was a span of 14 bases. The CDR3 spans 14 residues. The CDR3, as DNA: TGTGCCACCAGTGATTCCTCCCGGCCCGGAGAAGCTTTCTTT. Translated: CATSDSSRPGEAFF.

This clonotype showed up just a few times. The V gene is TRBV24-1, the J gene TRBJ2-1, with TRBD2 identical over 8 bases. The germline CDR1 and CDR2 sequences are KGHDR and SFDVKD. V shed 3 bases, J shed 6 bases, and the junction held 6 bases outside the gene matches. This CDR3 has 15 amino acids. The CDR3 nucleotides read TGTGCCACCAGTGATCCGGGACTAGGCTCCAATGAGCAGTTCTTC. Translated, it gives CATSDPGLGSNEQFF.

This clonotype occurred a few times. This chain links TRBV7-2 with TRBJ2-2; 12 bases line up with TRBD2. V lost 3 bases to trimming and J lost 0 bases; unmatched junction nucleotides: 2. The CDR3 has 17 amino acids. Germline CDR1 reads SGHTA; CDR2 reads FQGNSA. The CDR3 bases are TGTGCCAGCAGCTTTCCTAGCGGGGGGGCGAACACCGGGGAGCTGTTTTTT. The encoded protein is CASSFPSGGANTGELFF.

This clonotype has more than one count but fewer than ten. CDR3 amino acids: CASSQAGYGSNTGELFF. CDR3 sequence (DNA): TGTGCCAGCAGCCAAGCCGGGTACGGCAGCAACACCGGGGAGCTGTTTTTT. The chain carries TRBV3-1 and TRBJ2-2; D is unresolved. Trimming took 1 base from V and 2 from J, leaving 14 bases between them. The CDR3 is 17 amino acids. Looked up from germline, CDR1 is LGHDT and CDR2 is YNNKEL (reference sequence).

This chain connects TRBV25-1 to TRBJ2-3, with TRBD1 matching 9 bases. The CDR3 has 16 amino acids. Per germline, CDR1 MGHDK and CDR2 SYGVNS. Losses at the gene ends were 1 base for V and 0 bases for J; bases not matched to a gene: 2. In DNA form, the CDR3 reads TGTGCCAGCAGTGAATCGGGGACAGGGAGCACAGATACGCAGTATTTT. This gives the protein CASSESGTGSTDTQYF.

The gene calls are TRBV10-1 and TRBJ2-3; D ambiguous. Germline assignment: CDR1 WNHNN and CDR2 SYGVQD (reference sequence). This CDR3 comprises 13 residues. V lost 3 bases and J 1 base, leaving 5 bases between the germline ends. The CDR3 is CASSDAGTDTQYF. Here the CDR3 DNA reads TGCGCCAGCAGTGACGCGGGCACAGATACGCAGTATTTT.

V is TRBV6-6 and J is TRBJ1-5; D remains unclear. The CDR3 length is 14 residues. CDR1 and CDR2 from the germline V gene are MNHNY and SVGAGI (reference sequence). The V and J ends lost 0 bases and 4 bases respectively, with 7 bases between them. The CDR3 loop reads CASSYSIPNQPQHF. In DNA form, the CDR3 reads TGTGCCAGCAGTTACTCGATTCCTAATCAGCCCCAGCATTTT.

This clonotype turned up a few times. The gene calls are TRBV29-1 and TRBJ2-3; 7 nucleotides line up with TRBD2. J gave up 0 bases and V 6 bases, and 3 bases lay outside the gene matches. Germline V gene lookup returns CDR1 SQVTM and CDR2 ANQGSEA. The CDR3 runs 13 residues. The CDR3 is CSVSGVSTDTQYF. CDR3 in DNA: TGCAGCGTGAGCGGGGTTAGCACAGATACGCAGTATTTT.

This clonotype showed up just a few times. This sequence joins TRBV29-1 and TRBJ2-3; tentatively, D is TRBD1 (6 bases). Trimming pared 8 bases from V and 4 bases from J, leaving 13 bases between. Per the germline V gene, CDR1 is SQVTM and CDR2 is ANQGSEA. This CDR3 comprises 12 residues. The CDR3 bases are TGCAGCATACAGGGACCCGCAGATACGCAGTATTTT. It codes for CSIQGPADTQYF.

This clonotype turned up a few times. V and J are TRBV20-1 and TRBJ2-7; D unclear. From germline, CDR1 is DFQATT and CDR2 SNEGSKA (reference sequence). The CDR3 totals 12 residues. V was shortened by 3 bases and J by 2 bases, with 8 bases between the two germline ends. The CDR3 loop reads CSARSETYEQYF. The CDR3 DNA reads as TGCAGTGCTAGGTCTGAAACCTACGAGCAGTACTTC.

The chain couples TRBV5-1 to TRBJ1-1; D uncertain. V gave up 1 base and J gave up 1 base, with 8 bases separating them. Germline assignment: CDR1 SGHRS and CDR2 YFSETQ. This CDR3 is built from 14 residues. CDR3 DNA: TGCGCCAGCAGCTTGATTGACCCGAACACTGAAGCTTTCTTT. Translation gives CASSLIDPNTEAFF.